One sample yielded the 2 T cell receptor beta chains listed below, sequenced in a study of T-cell memory formation after mild COVID-19. Using its own MiXCR run on the 5' RACE reads, TCRdb lists one record per CDR3 protein. Of about 180,000 distinct CDR3 sequences listed, 15% to 20% were seen once; the top ten hold 3% to 4.5%. The sequencing sample was made of PBMCs or a T cell subset sorted from them (not recorded which). The receptor set was obtained from a man aged 18 to 29 who had mild COVID-19 (a few samples of this study predate the infection). Cell type and time point are not known.

The gene calls are TRBV30 and TRBJ1-4; D not certain. The germline gives CDR1 GTSNPN, CDR2 SVGIG (reference sequence). Between the trimmed V and J ends, which lost 3 bases and 6 bases, there was a span of 11 bases. The CDR3 has 13 amino acids. CDR3 protein: CAWSRRADEKLFF. The DNA of the CDR3 is TGTGCCTGGAGCCGTCGGGCTGATGAAAAACTGTTTTTT. The variable domain in full, with the rest retrieved from reference TRBV30 and TRBJ1-4, is SQTIHQWPATLVQPVGSPLSLECTVEGTSNPNLYWYRQAAGRGLQLLFYSVGIGQISSEVPQNLSASRPQDRQFILSSKKLLLSDSGFYLCAWSRRADEKLFFGSGTQLSVL.

This chain uses TRBV18 with TRBJ1-2; 8 bases agree with TRBD1. V lost 5 bases and J lost 3; bases outside the gene matches: 5. The germline V gene encodes CDR1 KGHSH and CDR2 LQKENI. This CDR3 spans 14 amino acids. In DNA form, the CDR3 reads TGTGCCAGCTCATCCCAGGACAGGGACTATGGCTACACCTTC. Its translation: CASSSQDRDYGYTF.